This T cell receptor beta chain came from a study of OX40 agonist ivuxolimab in advanced cancers. Trimming removed 5 bases at V and 8 bases at J, with 10 bases between. Germline CDR1 is LNHDA and CDR2 is SQIVND (reference sequence). The CDR3 is 13 amino acids. The data were produced by immunoSEQ multiplex PCR, yet TCRdb's version contains in-frame clones alone and is incomplete. The sample contains approximately 88,000 clones, about 88% of which appear only once. The rearrangement uses TRBV19 and TRBJ1-6, with a weak D call TRBD1 (6 bases). The source material was CD4+ or CD8+ T cells sorted from blood, sampled in a trial of the OX40 agonist ivuxolimab. The TCR comes from an adult with an advanced solid tumor such as melanoma, head and neck, liver or kidney cancer. CDR3: CASSLGQYSPLHF. The CDR3 nucleotides read TGTGCCAGTAGTCTCGGACAGTATTCACCCCTCCACTTT.